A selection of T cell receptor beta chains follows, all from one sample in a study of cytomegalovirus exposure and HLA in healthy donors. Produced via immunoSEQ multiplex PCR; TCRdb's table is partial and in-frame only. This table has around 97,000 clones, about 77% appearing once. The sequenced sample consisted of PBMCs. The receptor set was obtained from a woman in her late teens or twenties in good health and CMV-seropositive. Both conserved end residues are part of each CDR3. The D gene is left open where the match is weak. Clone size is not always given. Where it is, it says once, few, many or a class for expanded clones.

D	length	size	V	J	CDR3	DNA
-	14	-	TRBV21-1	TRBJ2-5	CASSNSGSQETQYF	TGTGCCAGCAGCAATTCCGGGTCACAAGAGACCCAGTACTTC
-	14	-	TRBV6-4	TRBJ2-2	CASKDDSSTGELFF	TGTGCCAGCAAAGACGACTCGAGCACCGGGGAGCTGTTTTTT
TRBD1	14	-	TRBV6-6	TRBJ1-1	CASRLDRGGTEAFF	TGTGCCAGCAGATTGGACAGGGGAGGTACTGAAGCTTTCTTT
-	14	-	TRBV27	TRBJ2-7	CASGYSLSSYEQYF	TGTGCCAGCGGGTACAGCCTAAGCTCCTACGAGCAGTACTTC
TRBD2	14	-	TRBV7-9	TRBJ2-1	CASGGTSGGAEQFF	TGTGCCAGCGGGGGGACTAGCGGGGGGGCGGAGCAGTTCTTC
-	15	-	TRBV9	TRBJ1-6	CASSVDGQLGSPLHF	TGTGCCAGCAGCGTAGATGGACAGCTCGGCTCACCCCTCCACTTT
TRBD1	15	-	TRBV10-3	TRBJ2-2	CAIGTGLLNTGELFF	TGTGCCATCGGGACAGGGCTATTGAACACCGGGGAGCTGTTTTTT
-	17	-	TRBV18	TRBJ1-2	CASSPGTQIQGRLGYTF	TGTGCCAGCTCACCAGGAACTCAAATACAGGGACGTCTTGGCTACACCTTC
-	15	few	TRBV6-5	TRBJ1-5	CASSWRGGGNQPQHF	TGTGCCAGCAGTTGGCGGGGGGGAGGCAATCAGCCCCAGCATTTT
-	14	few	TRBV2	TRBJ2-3	CASSEARAGDTQYF	TGTGCCAGCAGTGAAGCGAGAGCAGGAGATACGCAGTATTTT
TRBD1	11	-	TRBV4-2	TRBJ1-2	CASSQEDRVGF	TGTGCCAGCAGCCAAGAAGACAGGGTGGGCTTC
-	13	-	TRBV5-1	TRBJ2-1	CASSLGGDNEQFF	TGCGCCAGCAGCTTGGGGGGAGACAATGAGCAGTTCTTC
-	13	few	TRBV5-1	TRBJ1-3	CASSDQVGNTIYF	TGCGCCAGCAGCGACCAGGTTGGAAACACCATATATTTT
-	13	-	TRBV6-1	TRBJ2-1	CASSEVPGFEEFF	TGTGCCAGCAGTGAAGTTCCGGGATTTGAGGAGTTCTTC
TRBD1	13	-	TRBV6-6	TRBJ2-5	CASKQGSQETQYF	TGTGCCAGCAAACAGGGGTCGCAAGAGACCCAGTACTTC
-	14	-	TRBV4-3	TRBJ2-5	CASSQGAFQETQYF	TGCGCCAGCAGCCAAGGAGCCTTCCAAGAGACCCAGTACTTC
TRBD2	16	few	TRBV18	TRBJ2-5	CASSLRLAGGEETQYF	TGTGCCAGCTCACTACGACTAGCGGGGGGCGAAGAGACCCAGTACTTC
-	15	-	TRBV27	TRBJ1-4	CASSLRTSTNEKLFF	TGTGCCAGCAGTCTTCGGACATCTACTAATGAAAAACTGTTTTTT
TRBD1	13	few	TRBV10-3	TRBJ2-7	CAIGQGTAYEQYF	TGTGCCATCGGACAGGGGACAGCATACGAGCAGTACTTC
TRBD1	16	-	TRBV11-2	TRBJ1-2	CASSRTRGQGAVGYTF	TGTGCCAGCAGCCGTACAAGGGGACAGGGGGCCGTTGGCTACACCTTC
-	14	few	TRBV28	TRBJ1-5	CASSYTGLAQPQHF	TGTGCCAGCAGTTATACAGGGTTGGCTCAGCCCCAGCATTTT
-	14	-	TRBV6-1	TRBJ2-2	CASTVAANTGELFF	TGTGCCAGCACTGTAGCGGCAAACACCGGGGAGCTGTTTTTT
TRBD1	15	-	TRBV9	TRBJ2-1	CASSRGTGTYNEQFF	TGTGCCAGCAGTCGCGGGACAGGGACCTACAATGAGCAGTTCTTC
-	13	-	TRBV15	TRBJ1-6	CATSRVVSEPLHF	TGTGCCACCAGCAGAGTAGTGTCCGAACCCCTCCACTTT
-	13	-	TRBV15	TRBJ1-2	CATSRGGSYGYTF	TGTGCCACCAGCAGAGGAGGGAGCTATGGCTACACCTTC
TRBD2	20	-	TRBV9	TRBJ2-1	CASSNPQPRAAGGSYNEQFF	TGTGCCAGCAGCAACCCCCAGCCCAGAGCAGCGGGGGGTTCCTACAATGAGCAGTTCTTC
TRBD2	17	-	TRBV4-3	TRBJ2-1	CASSQDRGGRAGNEQFF	TGCGCCAGCAGCCAAGATCGGGGCGGGAGGGCCGGAAATGAGCAGTTCTTC
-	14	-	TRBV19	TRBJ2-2	CATRQVGNTGELFF	TGTGCCACTAGACAGGTCGGGAACACCGGGGAGCTGTTTTTT
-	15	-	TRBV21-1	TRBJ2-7	CASSKVWGLVYEQYF	TGTGCCAGCAGCAAAGTTTGGGGCCTCGTCTACGAGCAGTACTTC
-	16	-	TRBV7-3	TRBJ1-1	CASSLKGGLPRTEAFF	TGTGCCAGCAGCTTAAAGGGAGGACTCCCGAGGACTGAAGCTTTCTTT
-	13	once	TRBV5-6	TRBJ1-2	CASSPSGRSGYTF	TGTGCCAGCAGCCCTTCTGGGAGGAGCGGCTACACCTTC
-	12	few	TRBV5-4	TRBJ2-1	CAVRRRDNEQFF	TGTGCCGTCCGGAGGCGGGACAATGAGCAGTTCTTC
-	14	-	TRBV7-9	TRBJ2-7	CASSLSADSYEQYF	TGTGCCAGCAGCTTATCGGCGGACTCCTACGAGCAGTACTTC